This paragraph reports one T cell receptor (beta chain). Its antigen is currently unknown. The germline V gene has CDR1 MNHEY and CDR2 SMNVEV (reference sequence). Trimming removed 2 bases from V and 4 bases from J, with 12 bases in between. CDR3 length: 15 amino acids. Second-dose recipients at about 4 or about 12 weeks were treated as one pooled group. These data belong to a study of T cell responses to AZD1222 COVID-19 vaccine. Study-level findings and limits: AZD1222 recipients seropositive at baseline numbered only five to seven. Unmutated variant regions are reportedly targeted by nearly half of spike-specific TCRs.

Produced via immunoSEQ multiplex PCR; TCRdb's table is partial and in-frame only. The table lists about 140,000 clones, roughly 91% of them singletons. This TCR was recovered from an adult who received the AZD1222 COVID-19 vaccine. The chain employs TRBV27 and TRBJ1-5; D might be TRBD1 (5 bases). Material: peripheral blood, obtained 28 days after the second AZD1222 dose. Written as DNA, the CDR3 is TGTGCCAGCAGTTTAGGGTGGGACCGTAATCAGCCCCAGCATTTT. This gives the protein CASSLGWDRNQPQHF.